Following are 7 T cell receptor delta chains from one sample sequenced in a study of gamma-delta T cells after stem cell transplantation listed by TCRdb under 2016. The library relied on RT-PCR. TCRdb shows the sequencer as Illumina MiSeq. TCRdb reprocessed the public reads with the caller CATT; rows with the same DNA were merged afterwards. Present in this sample are approximately 2,400 delta-chain clones, over 2% of which were seen just once. The leading ten clones occupy 17% of the sample. Material for sequencing was gamma-delta T cells. The receptors come from a human donor. It is not recorded whose cells these are; they may come from a transplant donor.

Sample share makes this clone large. Other DNA sequences of this sample code for an identical CDR3. The chain carries TRDV2 and TRDJ1; the match to TRDD3 covers 10 bases. CDR1 is GEAIGNYY, CDR2 EKD, per germline. The CDR3 totals 19 residues. Trimming removed 3 bases from V and 11 bases from J; junction bases left unmatched: 26. CDR3 amino acids: CACDPLTQIANGGYTSLIF. In DNA form, the CDR3 reads TGTGCCTGTGACCCACTTACGCAAATCGCAAATGGGGGATACACAAGCCTCATCTTT.

Within the sample, this clone is medium-sized. The chain links TRDV2 to TRDJ1, with TRDD3 identical over 7 bases. Per germline, CDR1 GEAIGNYY and CDR2 EKD. The CDR3 sequence is 16 residues long. V trimming: 0 bases; J trimming: 3 bases; junction bases outside the gene matches: 9. CDR3: CACDTVGGHGPDKLIF. CDR3 bases: TGTGCCTGTGACACCGTTGGGGGACACGGCCCCGATAAACTCATCTTT.

This clone is judged medium-sized. Other DNA sequences in the sample encode the same CDR3. The chain has TRDV2 and TRDJ1, with TRDD3 matching over 10 bases. The V and J ends lost 2 bases and 3 bases, in that order; junction bases with no gene match: 5. CDR3 length: 15 residues. Germline CDR1 is GEAIGNYY and CDR2 is EKD. The CDR3 DNA sequence: TGTGCCTGTGACAAGCTGGGGGATAATGCCGATAAACTCATCTTT. It specifies CACDKLGDNADKLIF.

There are a few counts of this clone. At residue 13, the TCRdb protein and translated DNA are inconsistent; the protein given comes from the DNA. This chain uses TRDV2 with TRDJ1, with 9 nucleotides matching TRDD3. The CDR3 is 15 amino acids. The germline CDR1 and CDR2 sequences are GEAIGNYY and EKD. This CDR3 reads CACDVWGIEPDKPIF. In DNA form, the CDR3 reads TGTGCCTGTGACGTTTGGGGGATAGAACCCGATAAACCCATCTTT.

This clone was found a few times. The junction does not match germline at one end; this may be a read error. The identical CDR3 is also encoded by other nucleotide sequences in the sample. The rearrangement joins TRDV1 to TRDJ1; TRDD3 aligns across 12 bases. The CDR3 is made up of 18 amino acids. Germline V gives CDR1 TSWWSYY, CDR2 QGS. DNA for the CDR3: TGCGCTCTTTCTTCGGGTCGACTGGGGGATACAGAGACCGATAAACTCATCTTT. This translates into CALSSGRLGDTETDKLIF.

This clone rates as medium-sized. Other nucleotide sequences from this sample produce the same CDR3. The chain uses TRDV2 and TRDJ1; 9 bases align to TRDD3. V shed 0 bases and J 0 bases; nucleotides not matched to a gene: 13. The CDR3 is 19 amino acids. Germline V CDR1 and CDR2: GEAIGNYY, EKD. The CDR3 spells CACDTVSPGDTLYTDKLIF. CDR3 bases: TGTGCCTGTGACACCGTTTCACCGGGGGATACCCTGTACACCGATAAACTCATCTTT.

This clone has only a few counts. This chain connects TRDV2 to TRDJ1; the D gene is possibly TRDD3 (6 bases). The ends were cut back, 2 bases at V and 0 bases at J, with 18 bases in the middle. Germline V gene sequence: CDR1 GEAIGNYY, CDR2 EKD. This CDR3 comprises 17 residues. CDR3 sequence reads: CACDKVGGQPYTDKLIF. CDR3 nucleotide sequence: TGTGCCTGTGACAAGGTTGGGGGCCAACCGTACACCGATAAACTCATCTTT.